This T cell receptor (beta chain) comes out of a study of OX40 agonist ivuxolimab in advanced cancers. Generated by immunoSEQ multiplex PCR, the TCRdb table keeps only in-frame clones and is missing some. The table shows around 62,000 clones, with 91% occurring only once. The V gene's germline CDR1 is SGHRS and CDR2 YFSETQ. This CDR3 has 13 residues. V was pared by 6 bases and J by 2 bases, with 10 bases between. Sequencing used CD4+ or CD8+ T cells sorted from blood, obtained in a trial of the OX40 agonist ivuxolimab. The chain combines TRBV5-1 with TRBJ2-3; no clear D. This TCR was recovered from an adult with an advanced solid tumor such as melanoma, head and neck, liver or kidney cancer. This CDR3 is CASNSVHTDTQYF. The CDR3 DNA follows: TGCGCCAGCAATTCAGTACACACAGATACGCAGTATTTT.